A single T cell receptor beta chain is shown here with its context. Its antigen is as yet unknown. Only in-frame clones appear in the TCRdb table, and some are missing; sequencing was by immunoSEQ multiplex PCR. This sample has about 160,000 clones, with more than 80% found just once. The sample belongs to a study of T cell responses to AZD1222 COVID-19 vaccine. Study-wide results and limits: Repertoires were collected only later (after the peak T cell response had occurred). Baseline seropositives among AZD1222 recipients totaled only 5 to 7. White British ancestry dominated among donors, who included more females, and clonal diversity was possibly underestimated. Spike regions recognized by vaccine-associated CD4 TCRs spanned the protein, led by 160-218 and 743-854.

Trimming removed 6 bases from V and 0 bases from J, with 15 bases in between. This CDR3 contains 16 residues. From germline, CDR1 is MNHEY and CDR2 SMNVEV (reference sequence). J is TRBJ2-1 and V is TRBV27; TRBD1 might be the D (6 bases). This clonotype was sampled from an adult in good health. The starting material was peripheral blood, obtained on day 0 of AZD1222 vaccination. The CDR3 sequence is CASRAGVLISYNEQFF. In DNA, the CDR3 is TGTGCCAGCAGGGCAGGGGTTTTAATCTCCTACAATGAGCAGTTCTTC.